The rows below give T cell receptor beta chains drawn from one sample of a study of Graves' ophthalmopathy and Graves' hyperthyroidism. MiXCR was run by TCRdb on the multiplex PCR reads, yielding one entry per CDR3 protein. The table has under 400,000 distinct CDR3 sequences, 17% seen once. The sequenced sample consisted of peripheral blood. The receptors were gathered from an adult man with Graves' ophthalmopathy. CDR3s include the opening cysteine and the closing phenylalanine or tryptophan. A D gene is named only where the DNA matches it firmly. Size is stated for part of the rows, as once, few or many counts, or as a class when the clone is expanded.

TRBD2	NA	TRBV11-2	19	TRBJ2-7	CASSFRSHAFGGSPYEQYF	TGTGCCAGCAGCTTCCGCTCGCACGCCTTTGGCGGGAGTCCTTACGAGCAGTACTTC
NA	many	TRBV5-1	17	TRBJ2-2	CASSLHSGQTRTGELFF	TGCGCCAGCAGTTTACACTCGGGACAAACAAGAACCGGGGAGCTGTTTTTT
TRBD1	many	TRBV2	15	TRBJ2-6	CASRVGGAGANVLTF	TGTGCCAGCAGGGTAGGGGGCGCGGGGGCCAACGTCCTGACTTTC
NA	many	TRBV6-5	13	TRBJ1-2	CASSYSRGRGYTF	TGTGCCAGCAGTTACTCTAGGGGACGTGGCTACACCTTC
NA	many	TRBV4-2	15	TRBJ2-7	CASSQDMGLSYEQYF	TGTGCCAGCAGCCAAGATATGGGGCTGTCCTACGAGCAGTACTTC
NA	NA	TRBV20-1	11	TRBJ2-5	CSGQDQETQYF	TGCAGTGGGCAGGACCAAGAGACCCAGTACTTC
TRBD1	many	TRBV6-1	16	TRBJ1-1	CASSRTGGSVNTEAFF	TGTGCCAGCAGTAGGACAGGGGGGTCGGTGAACACTGAAGCTTTCTTT
NA	NA	TRBV6-1	13	TRBJ1-2	CASSITENYGYTF	TGTGCCAGCAGCATCACAGAAAACTATGGCTACACCTTC
TRBD1	many	TRBV5-1	16	TRBJ2-2	CASSLGPQGVTGELFF	TGCGCCAGCAGCTTAGGGCCTCAGGGGGTCACCGGGGAGCTGTTTTTT
TRBD1	many	TRBV7-3	14	TRBJ1-1	CASSPNNRGGEAFF	TGTGCCAGCAGCCCGAACAACAGGGGCGGTGAAGCTTTCTTT
NA	many	TRBV12-3/TRBV12-4	12	TRBJ2-7	CASSLNTYEQYF	TGTGCCAGCAGTTTAAACACCTACGAGCAGTACTTC
NA	many	TRBV6-2/TRBV6-3	14	TRBJ2-5	CASSYGGGQGTQYF	TGTGCCAGCAGTTACGGAGGGGGTCAGGGGACCCAGTACTTC
TRBD1	many	TRBV12-3/TRBV12-4	15	TRBJ1-2	CASSLTPGQTYGYTF	TGTGCCAGCAGTTTAACGCCGGGACAGACCTATGGCTACACCTTC
NA	many	TRBV2	11	TRBJ2-7	CASSEVIEQYF	TGTGCCAGCAGTGAAGTTATCGAGCAGTACTTC
TRBD2	many	TRBV28	14	TRBJ2-7	CASSPWGGSNEQYF	TGTGCCAGCAGTCCCTGGGGAGGGAGCAACGAGCAGTACTTC
NA	many	TRBV10-1	10	TRBJ2-7	CASIPREQYF	TGCGCCAGCATTCCCAGGGAGCAGTACTTC
NA	many	TRBV28	14	TRBJ2-7	CASSLGGGGYEQYF	TGTGCCAGCAGTTTAGGGGGCGGGGGCTACGAGCAGTACTTC
NA	many	TRBV30	12	TRBJ1-2	CAWSRPLYGYTF	TGTGCCTGGAGTCGCCCGTTATATGGCTACACCTTC
NA	many	TRBV7-8	16	TRBJ2-7	CASSLGVHGAGYEQYF	TGTGCCAGCAGCTTAGGTGTCCACGGGGCGGGCTACGAGCAGTACTTC
NA	many	TRBV5-6	12	TRBJ1-1	CASSLVGGRAFF	TGTGCCAGCAGCCTTGTTGGGGGGCGAGCTTTCTTT
NA	NA	TRBV27	13	TRBJ2-5	CASSPSPHETQYF	TGTGCCAGCAGTCCCAGCCCCCACGAGACCCAGTACTTC
NA	NA	TRBV6-1	13	TRBJ2-2	CASSVREFGELFF	TGTGCCAGCAGTGTCCGGGAGTTCGGGGAGCTGTTTTTT
NA	NA	TRBV11-3	13	TRBJ2-5	CASSLEGWETQYF	TGTGCCAGCAGCCTAGAGGGGTGGGAGACCCAGTACTTC
NA	many	TRBV4-1	17	TRBJ1-2	CASSQVLTQVAIRGYTF	TGCGCCAGCAGCCAAGTTCTGACCCAGGTTGCGATACGGGGCTACACCTTC
TRBD1	many	TRBV6-5	13	TRBJ1-2	CASSLGQFEGYTF	TGTGCCAGCAGCCTGGGACAGTTCGAGGGCTACACCTTC
TRBD2	many	TRBV27	15	TRBJ2-5	CASSSPSGSGETQYF	TGTGCCAGCAGTTCGCCTAGCGGGAGCGGGGAGACCCAGTACTTC
NA	many	TRBV10-3	13	TRBJ2-7	CAIAPRGAYEQYF	TGTGCCATCGCTCCCAGGGGGGCCTACGAGCAGTACTTC
NA	many	TRBV18	13	TRBJ2-7	CASSLHRGYEQYF	TGTGCCAGCTCACTACATAGGGGCTACGAGCAGTACTTC
TRBD2	NA	TRBV4-1	15	TRBJ2-7	CASSPGRDGDYEQYF	TGCGCCAGCAGCCCAGGGAGGGACGGAGACTACGAGCAGTACTTC
NA	many	TRBV6-5	15	TRBJ1-1	CASSSPDRRGPEAFF	TGTGCCAGCAGTTCCCCCGATCGGAGGGGTCCTGAAGCTTTCTTT
NA	many	TRBV24-1	13	TRBJ2-7	CATSDAPGYEQYF	TGTGCCACCAGTGATGCCCCGGGGTACGAGCAGTACTTC
TRBD1	many	TRBV10-2	15	TRBJ1-3	CASRTGADSGNTIYF	TGCGCCAGCAGGACAGGGGCTGACTCTGGAAACACCATATATTTT
NA	NA	TRBV16	15	TRBJ2-7	CASSQSAQSSYEQYF	TGTGCCAGCAGCCAATCGGCTCAATCGTCCTACGAGCAGTACTTC
NA	NA	TRBV6-2/TRBV6-3	15	TRBJ2-7	CASSYARLSSYEQYF	TGTGCCAGCAGTTACGCCCGCCTGAGCTCCTACGAGCAGTACTTC
NA	NA	TRBV30	11	TRBJ1-2	CAWSGAGGYTF	TGTGCCTGGAGTGGGGCCGGGGGCTACACCTTC
NA	many	TRBV30	13	TRBJ2-7	CALITGHTYEQYF	TGTGCCCTCATCACGGGACATACCTACGAGCAGTACTTC
NA	many	TRBV6-5	13	TRBJ2-7	CASSLYSLEEQYF	TGTGCCAGCAGTTTATACTCGCTAGAGGAGCAGTACTTC
NA	many	TRBV15	14	TRBJ2-5	CATSSSTTWETQYF	TGTGCCACCAGCAGCAGCACAACCTGGGAGACCCAGTACTTC
NA	many	TRBV6-1	14	TRBJ2-7	CASSSLRGSYEQYF	TGTGCCAGCAGTAGCCTCAGGGGCTCCTACGAGCAGTACTTC
NA	many	TRBV5-1	14	TRBJ2-7	CASGEPGRSYEQYF	TGCGCCAGCGGAGAACCAGGCCGTTCCTACGAGCAGTACTTC
NA	many	TRBV12-3/TRBV12-4	16	TRBJ2-2	CASSSPGGVNTGELFF	TGTGCCAGCAGTTCCCCGGGGGGCGTGAACACCGGGGAGCTGTTTTTT
TRBD1	many	TRBV20-1	13	TRBJ2-7	CSADRTGMREQYF	TGCAGTGCTGACAGGACAGGGATGCGCGAGCAGTACTTC
NA	NA	TRBV20-1	12	TRBJ1-2	CSARSRALGYTF	TGCAGTGCTAGATCCCGAGCTTTAGGCTACACCTTC
NA	many	TRBV4-1	15	TRBJ1-1	CASSQEGRGFTEAFF	TGCGCCAGCAGCCAAGAGGGCAGGGGTTTCACTGAAGCTTTCTTT
TRBD1	few	TRBV7-3	15	TRBJ1-1	CVSSPTGTGNTEAFF	TGTGTCAGCAGCCCCACCGGGACAGGGAACACTGAAGCTTTCTTT